One sample yielded the 23 T cell receptor beta chains listed below, sequenced in a study of human T cells and chemical hapten exposure. Sample time point: pre-sensitization, week 0. The treatment: therapeutic diphenylcyclopropenone sensitization with weekly scalp DPC. TCRdb analysed the RACE reads with MiXCR anew, one entry per CDR3 protein. Counted here are 350,000 to 450,000 distinct CDR3 sequences, 5% to 6.5% occurring once; the ten biggest clones make up roughly 2.6%. The source material was whole blood, sampled in connection with sensitization to the hapten diphenylcyclopropenone (DPC). The receptors shown here come from a woman aged 45-65 years with alopecia areata. Some clones in this sample may be carry-over from other donors' samples.

There are many counts of this clonotype. CDR3 DNA sequence: TGCAGCGCAGGACTAGCGGGAGGTGCCGGGGAGCTGTTTTTT. Protein sequence: CSAGLAGGAGELFF. The chain uses TRBV29-1 and TRBJ2-2; 14 bases agree with TRBD2. The V gene end was trimmed by 7 bases and the J gene end by 6 bases; junction bases not matched to a gene: 4. This CDR3 spans 14 amino acids. The V gene's germline CDR1 is SQVTM and CDR2 ANQGSEA.

A few counts support this clonotype. The chain couples TRBV2 to TRBJ1-5; D gene ambiguous. This CDR3 is built from 14 residues. V was shortened by 2 bases and J by 1 base, with 6 bases between the two germline ends. The germline gives CDR1 SNHLY, CDR2 FYNNEI. The CDR3 region has the DNA TGTGCCAGCAGTGAACACGGGAGCAATCAGCCCCAGCATTTT. Translation: CASSEHGSNQPQHF.

This clonotype was seen many times. This chain connects TRBV6-5 to TRBJ2-6; the D gene could be TRBD1 or TRBD2 (5 bases each). This CDR3 comprises 16 residues. Looked up from germline, CDR1 is MNHEY and CDR2 is SVGAGI. V lost 5 bases, J lost 4 bases, and 15 bases lay in between. The chain's CDR3 is CASSQTRGPGANVLTF. As DNA, the CDR3 is TGTGCCAGCAGTCAGACGAGGGGACCCGGGGCCAACGTCCTGACTTTC.

This clonotype was seen only a few times. The CDR3: CASRGEPGLPYNEQFF. DNA of the CDR3: TGTGCCAGTAGGGGAGAACCGGGACTGCCTTACAATGAGCAGTTCTTC. The chain employs TRBV19 and TRBJ2-1; D possibly corresponds to TRBD2 (6 bases). This CDR3 has 16 residues. Between the trimmed V and J ends, which lost 6 bases and 4 bases, there was a span of 19 bases. CDR1 and CDR2 (germline): LNHDA, SQIVND (reference sequence).

Many counts were recorded for this clonotype. V gene TRBV7-6 combines with J gene TRBJ2-7; TRBD1 or TRBD2 may be the D gene (5 bases each). Germline CDR1 reads SGHVS; CDR2 reads FNYEAQ. The length of the CDR3 is 14 residues. The germline V and J ends were trimmed by 5 bases and 6 bases, with 17 bases remaining between them. The DNA for the CDR3 is TGTGCCAGCAGCACCGGGACGGACCCCCTCGAGCAGTACTTC. This gives the protein CASSTGTDPLEQYF.

J is TRBJ2-7 and V is TRBV27; D assignment may be TRBD1 or TRBD2 (5 bases each). The ends were cut back, 5 bases at V and 6 bases at J, with 11 bases in the middle. Germline V gene sequence: CDR1 MNHEY, CDR2 SMNVEV (reference sequence). There are 12 residues in the CDR3. CDR3 coding DNA: TGTGCCAGCAGTCCCCGGGACGGCGAGCAGTACTTC. Amino acid sequence: CASSPRDGEQYF.

In this sample, this clonotype turned up many times. CDR3 sequence reads: CASSYSWLAEQFF. The CDR3, as DNA: TGTGCCAGCAGTTACTCGTGGCTAGCAGAGCAGTTCTTC. This chain links TRBV6-2 or TRBV6-3 with TRBJ2-1, with D perhaps matching TRBD2 (5 bases). The V gene's germline CDR1 is MNHEY and CDR2 SVGEGT. V was pared by 0 bases and J by 10 bases, with 10 bases between. The CDR3 has 13 amino acids.

This chain links TRBV20-1 with TRBJ1-1; TRBD1 might be the D (5 bases). This CDR3 has 14 amino acids. V was trimmed by 6 bases and J by 1 base, leaving 15 bases between them. CDR1 is DFQATT and CDR2 is SNEGSKA in the germline V gene (reference sequence). CDR3: CSAVEVGRNTEAFF. The CDR3 region has the DNA TGCAGTGCGGTTGAGGTGGGGCGGAACACTGAAGCTTTCTTT.

The chain has TRBV28 and TRBJ1-2; possible D gene TRBD1, 5 bases. The germline CDR1 and CDR2 sequences are MDHEN and SYDVKM. The CDR3 extends over 15 amino acids. V dropped 7 bases and J dropped 8 bases, with 23 bases sitting between them. CDR3 loop: CASTGEGVSRRGYTF. The CDR3 DNA sequence: TGTGCCAGCACCGGGGAAGGGGTCTCGCGACGGGGCTACACCTTC.

In its sample, this clonotype was seen a few times. V is TRBV29-1 and J is TRBJ2-7; 9 bases agree with TRBD1. The CDR3 length is 12 residues. J lost 7 bases, V lost 6 bases, and 7 bases had no gene match. Per the germline V gene, CDR1 is SQVTM and CDR2 is ANQGSEA. CDR3 sequence reads: CSVAQGANEQYF. The CDR3 DNA is TGCAGCGTCGCACAGGGGGCGAATGAGCAGTACTTC.

The sample holds many counts of this clonotype. This chain connects TRBV12-3 or TRBV12-4 to TRBJ1-5; D perhaps matches TRBD1 (6 bases). Trimming stripped 6 bases from V and 7 bases from J, with 22 bases between. The CDR3 consists of 16 residues. The CDR3 protein is CASSPFGGGGRQPQHF. Written as DNA, the CDR3 is TGTGCCAGCAGCCCCTTCGGCGGGGGCGGGCGACAGCCCCAGCATTTT.

The table lists this clonotype with a few counts. The rearrangement links TRBV5-1 to TRBJ2-7, with TRBD1 matching 10 bases. The V segment lost 4 bases and the J segment 3 bases; nucleotides outside the gene matches: 7. CDR1 is SGHRS and CDR2 is YFSETQ in the germline V gene. The CDR3 consists of 15 residues. The CDR3 nucleotides read TGCGCCAGCAGCACCCGGACAGGGGGTTTCTACGAGCAGTACTTC. This sequence encodes CASSTRTGGFYEQYF. Drawing the rest from reference TRBV5-1 and TRBJ2-7, the complete variable domain is KAGVTQTPRYLIKTRGQQVTLSCSPISGHRSVSWYQQTPGQGLQFLFEYFSETQRNKGNFPGRFSGRQFSNSRSEMNVSTLELGDSALYLCASSTRTGGFYEQYFGPGTRLTVT.

This clonotype was recorded a few times. The J gene is TRBJ1-4, the V gene TRBV4-2, with a weak D call TRBD1 (6 bases). Germline loops: CDR1 LGHNA, CDR2 YNFKEQ. This CDR3 has 15 residues. V was pared by 0 bases and J by 5 bases, with 10 bases between. CDR3 bases: TGTGCCAGCAGCCAAGATCCGGGGGCAAATGAAAAACTGTTTTTT. Its translation is CASSQDPGANEKLFF.

The table lists this clonotype with many counts. This chain joins TRBV6-2 or TRBV6-3 and TRBJ2-5, with unresolved D. The ends were cut back, 11 bases at V and 3 bases at J, with 10 bases in the middle. Germline V gene lookup returns CDR1 MNHEY and CDR2 SVGEGT. The CDR3 extends over 11 amino acids. CDR3 nucleotides: TGTGCCGCCAGCATAAAAGAGACCCAGTACTTC. This translates into CAASIKETQYF.

A single count supports this clonotype. A much larger clone is a single base away; this may be a read error. The gene calls are TRBV28 and TRBJ2-2; unclear D gene. V was clipped by 6 bases and J by 4 bases, with 6 bases between them. Germline V gives CDR1 MDHEN, CDR2 SYDVKM. CDR3 size: 12 residues. The CDR3 DNA reads TGTGCCAGCAGGTTTTCCACCGGGGAGCTGTTTTTT. It is translated as CASRFSTGELFF.

The rearrangement links TRBV18 to TRBJ2-5; TRBD1 might be the D (5 bases). The CDR3 runs to 15 residues. The germline V gene has CDR1 KGHSH and CDR2 LQKENI. The V end was cut by 1 base, the J end by 0 bases, with 9 bases between. CDR3 bases: TGTGCCAGCTCACCACTAAGGGGAAACCAAGAGACCCAGTACTTC. Protein sequence: CASSPLRGNQETQYF.

The chain employs TRBV7-2 and TRBJ1-3; D may be TRBD1 (6 bases). This CDR3 has 13 amino acids. Germline-derived CDR1 and CDR2 are SGHTA and FQGNSA. V was cut by 5 bases and J by 8 bases, with 13 bases left in between. The CDR3 DNA follows: TGTGCCAGCAGCGACCGACAGGCCCACACCATATATTTT. Translated: CASSDRQAHTIYF.

A few counts support this clonotype. The chain joins TRBV12-3 or TRBV12-4 to TRBJ1-3; TRBD1 agrees at 9 bases. J gave up 3 bases and V 6 bases, and 6 bases lay outside the gene matches. This CDR3 has 15 residues. The CDR3 is CASSRGQGFGNTIYF. For the CDR3, the DNA is TGTGCCAGCAGCCGGGGACAGGGCTTTGGAAACACCATATATTTT.

At least ten counts were recorded for this clonotype. This chain joins TRBV30 and TRBJ1-4; unclear D gene. Germline V CDR1 and CDR2: GTSNPN, SVGIG (reference sequence). Between the trimmed V and J ends, which lost 1 base and 4 bases, there was a span of 7 bases. This CDR3 has 13 residues. Written as DNA, the CDR3 is TGTGCCTGGAGTGGAGTCCTTAATGAAAAACTGTTTTTT. It specifies CAWSGVLNEKLFF.

This chain links TRBV6-5 with TRBJ1-1, with TRBD1 matching over 8 bases. Unmatched junction bases numbered 3, after V lost 0 bases and J lost 0 bases. Germline V gene sequence: CDR1 MNHEY, CDR2 SVGAGI. The CDR3 length is 16 residues. The CDR3 DNA reads TGTGCCAGCAGTTACTCCCCGACAGGGGTGAACACTGAAGCTTTCTTT. Amino acid sequence: CASSYSPTGVNTEAFF.

The chain carries TRBV20-1 and TRBJ2-5; 8 bases are a match to TRBD2. Germline CDR1 and CDR2: DFQATT and SNEGSKA (reference sequence). The length of the CDR3 is 13 residues. J gave up 2 bases and V 6 bases, and 5 bases lay outside the gene matches. The CDR3 protein is CSATGGRQETQYF. In DNA, the CDR3 is TGCAGTGCGACGGGAGGGAGGCAAGAGACCCAGTACTTC.

The CDR3 nucleotides are TGTGCCAGCAGCGGAATCTATGGCTACACCTTC. Amino acid sequence: CASSGIYGYTF. The J gene is TRBJ1-2, the V gene TRBV5-6; D remains unclear. The germline V and J ends were trimmed by 4 bases and 4 bases, with 5 bases remaining between them. Germline V gene data show CDR1 as SGHDT and CDR2 as YYEEEE. This CDR3 is built from 11 residues.

This clonotype was observed many times. The chain carries TRBV6-5 and TRBJ1-1; D unresolved. This CDR3 has 13 amino acids. V was pared by 10 bases and J by 7 bases, with 19 bases between. Looked up from germline, CDR1 is MNHEY and CDR2 is SVGAGI. The CDR3 protein is CATKSGSVHEAFF. The CDR3 coding sequence is TGTGCCACCAAATCAGGTTCTGTTCATGAAGCTTTCTTT.